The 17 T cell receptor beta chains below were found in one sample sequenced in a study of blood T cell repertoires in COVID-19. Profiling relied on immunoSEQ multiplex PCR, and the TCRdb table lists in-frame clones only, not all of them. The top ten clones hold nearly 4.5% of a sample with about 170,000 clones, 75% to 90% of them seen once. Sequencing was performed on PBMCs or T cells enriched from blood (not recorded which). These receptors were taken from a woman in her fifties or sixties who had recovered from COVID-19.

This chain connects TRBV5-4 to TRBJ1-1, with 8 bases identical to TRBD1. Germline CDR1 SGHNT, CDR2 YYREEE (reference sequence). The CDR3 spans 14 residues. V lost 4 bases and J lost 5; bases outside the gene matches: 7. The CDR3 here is CASSQDRVKTEAFF. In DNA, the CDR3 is TGTGCCAGCAGCCAGGACAGGGTAAAGACTGAAGCTTTCTTT.

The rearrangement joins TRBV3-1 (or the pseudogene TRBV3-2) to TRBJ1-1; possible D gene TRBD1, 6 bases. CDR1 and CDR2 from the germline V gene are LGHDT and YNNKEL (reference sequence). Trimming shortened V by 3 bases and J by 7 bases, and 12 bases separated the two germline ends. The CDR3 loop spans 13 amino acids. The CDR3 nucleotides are TGTGCCAGCAGCCAGGGGGCGCGAGGTGAAGCTTTCTTT. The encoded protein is CASSQGARGEAFF.

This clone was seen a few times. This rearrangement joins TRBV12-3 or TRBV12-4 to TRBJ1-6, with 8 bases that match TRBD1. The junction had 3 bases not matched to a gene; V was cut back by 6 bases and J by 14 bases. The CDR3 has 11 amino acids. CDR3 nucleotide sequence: TGTGCCAGCAGCAACAGGGGGGCCCTCCACTTT. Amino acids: CASSNRGALHF.

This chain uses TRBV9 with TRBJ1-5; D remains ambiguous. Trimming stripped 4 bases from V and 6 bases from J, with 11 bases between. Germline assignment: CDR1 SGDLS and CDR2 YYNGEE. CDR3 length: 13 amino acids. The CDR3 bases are TGTGCCAGCAGCTCCTCCGGGATTCAGCCCCAGCATTTT. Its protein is CASSSSGIQPQHF.

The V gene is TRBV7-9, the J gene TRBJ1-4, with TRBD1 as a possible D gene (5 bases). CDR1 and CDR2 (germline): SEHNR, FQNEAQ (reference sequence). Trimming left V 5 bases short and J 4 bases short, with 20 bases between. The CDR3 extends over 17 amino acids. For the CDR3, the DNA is TGTGCCAGCAGCCCCAGATTGGGGGGGGGAGTTAATGAAAAACTGTTTTTT. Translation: CASSPRLGGGVNEKLFF.

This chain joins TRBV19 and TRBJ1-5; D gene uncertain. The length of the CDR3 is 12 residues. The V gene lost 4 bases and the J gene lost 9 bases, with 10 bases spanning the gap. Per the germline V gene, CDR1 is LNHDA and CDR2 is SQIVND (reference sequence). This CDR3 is CASSTQEGPQHF. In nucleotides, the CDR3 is TGTGCCAGTAGTACTCAGGAAGGGCCCCAGCATTTT.

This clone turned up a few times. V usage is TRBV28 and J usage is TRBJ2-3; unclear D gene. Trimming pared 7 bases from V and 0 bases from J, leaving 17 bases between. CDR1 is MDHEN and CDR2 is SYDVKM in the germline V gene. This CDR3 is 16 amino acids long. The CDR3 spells CASNLMQAGSTDTQYF. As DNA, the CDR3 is TGTGCCAGCAACCTAATGCAAGCCGGGAGCACAGATACGCAGTATTTT.

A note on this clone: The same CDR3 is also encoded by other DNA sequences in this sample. CDR3 region: CASSPPGVETQYF. In DNA, the CDR3 is TGTGCCAGCTCACCACCAGGGGTTGAGACCCAGTACTTC. V and J are TRBV18 and TRBJ2-5, with a weak D call TRBD1 (5 bases). V shed 0 bases and J shed 5 bases, with 7 bases lying between them. CDR3 length: 13 amino acids. CDR1 is KGHSH, CDR2 LQKENI, per germline.

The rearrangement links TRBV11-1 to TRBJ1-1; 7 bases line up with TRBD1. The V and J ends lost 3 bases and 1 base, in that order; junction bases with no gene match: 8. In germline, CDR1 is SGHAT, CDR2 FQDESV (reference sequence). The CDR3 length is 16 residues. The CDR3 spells CASSFTRDRSNTEAFF. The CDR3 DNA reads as TGTGCCAGCAGCTTTACCCGGGACAGATCGAACACTGAAGCTTTCTTT.

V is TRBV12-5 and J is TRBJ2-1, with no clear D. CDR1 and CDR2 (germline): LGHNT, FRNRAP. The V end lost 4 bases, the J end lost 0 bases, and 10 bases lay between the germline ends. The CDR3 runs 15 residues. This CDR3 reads CASGSALSSYNEQFF. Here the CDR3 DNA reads TGTGCTAGTGGTTCCGCCCTCAGCTCCTACAATGAGCAGTTCTTC.

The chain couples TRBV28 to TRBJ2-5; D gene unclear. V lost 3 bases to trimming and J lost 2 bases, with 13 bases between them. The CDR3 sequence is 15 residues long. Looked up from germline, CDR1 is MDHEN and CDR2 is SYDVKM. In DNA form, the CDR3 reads TGTGCCAGCAGTTTTGGGTCAGGCCCTCAAGAGACCCAGTACTTC. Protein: CASSFGSGPQETQYF.

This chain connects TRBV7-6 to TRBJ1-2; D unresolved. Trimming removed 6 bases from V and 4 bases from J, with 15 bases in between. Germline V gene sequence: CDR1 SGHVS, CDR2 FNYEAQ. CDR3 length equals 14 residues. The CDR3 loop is CASRPGGMGYGYTF. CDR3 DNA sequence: TGTGCCAGCAGGCCGGGTGGCATGGGCTATGGCTACACCTTC.

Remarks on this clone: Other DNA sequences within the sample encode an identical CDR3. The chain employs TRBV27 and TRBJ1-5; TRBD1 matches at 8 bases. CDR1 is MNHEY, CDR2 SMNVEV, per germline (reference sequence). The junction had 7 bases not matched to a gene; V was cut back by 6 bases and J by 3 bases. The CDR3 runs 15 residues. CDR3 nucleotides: TGTGCCAGCAGACCCGGGACAGGAGACAATCAGCCCCAGCATTTT. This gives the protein CASRPGTGDNQPQHF.

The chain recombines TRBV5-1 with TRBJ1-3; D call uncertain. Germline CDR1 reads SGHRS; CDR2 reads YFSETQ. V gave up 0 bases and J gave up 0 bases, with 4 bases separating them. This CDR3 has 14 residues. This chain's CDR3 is CASSLGASGNTIYF. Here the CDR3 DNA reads TGCGCCAGCAGCTTGGGAGCCTCTGGAAACACCATATATTTT.

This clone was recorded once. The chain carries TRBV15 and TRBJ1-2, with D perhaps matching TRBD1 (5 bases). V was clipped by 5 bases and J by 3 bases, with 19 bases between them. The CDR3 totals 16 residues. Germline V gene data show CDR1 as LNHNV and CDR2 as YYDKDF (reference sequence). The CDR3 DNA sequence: TGTGCCACCAGCGGTAAAGAGGGGAGGGGTTACTATGGCTACACCTTC. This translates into CATSGKEGRGYYGYTF.

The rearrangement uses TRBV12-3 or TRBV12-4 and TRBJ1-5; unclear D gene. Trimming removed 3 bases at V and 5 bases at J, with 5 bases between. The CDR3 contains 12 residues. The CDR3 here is CASSFNYQPQHF. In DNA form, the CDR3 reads TGTGCCAGCAGTTTTAACTATCAGCCCCAGCATTTT.

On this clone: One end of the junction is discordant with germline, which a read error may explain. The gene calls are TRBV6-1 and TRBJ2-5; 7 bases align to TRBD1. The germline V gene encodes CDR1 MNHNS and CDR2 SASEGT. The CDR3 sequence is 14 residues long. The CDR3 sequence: CASREGGMRETQYF. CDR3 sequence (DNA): TGTGCCAGCAGGGAAGGGGGCATGAGAGAGACCCAGTACTTC.